This T cell receptor (beta chain) was recorded in a study of cytomegalovirus exposure and HLA in healthy donors. PCR was performed using 60 Vbeta and 13 Jbeta primers. The repertoire was sequenced with immunoSEQ multiplex PCR; TCRdb's copy has only in-frame clones and lacks some. The sample includes 150,000 to 200,000 clones, 76% seen only once; the top ten take about 2.5%. As to this clone: Antigen unknown.

Findings of the study overall: There were some public TCRs occurring in many donors, but most TCR sequences were rare.

This sequence originates from a young woman in good health and CMV-seropositive. The sample comprised PBMCs.

The CDR3 DNA follows: TGTGCCAGCAGTTACGCTGACAGGGAAGTTCCCTACGAGCAGTACTTC. Translated: CASSYADREVPYEQYF. V and J are TRBV6-6 and TRBJ2-7; 7 bases fit TRBD1. The CDR3 is 16 residues long. Germline V lookup: CDR1 MNHNY, CDR2 SVGAGI (reference sequence). V lost 2 bases to trimming and J lost 2 bases; unmatched junction nucleotides: 9.